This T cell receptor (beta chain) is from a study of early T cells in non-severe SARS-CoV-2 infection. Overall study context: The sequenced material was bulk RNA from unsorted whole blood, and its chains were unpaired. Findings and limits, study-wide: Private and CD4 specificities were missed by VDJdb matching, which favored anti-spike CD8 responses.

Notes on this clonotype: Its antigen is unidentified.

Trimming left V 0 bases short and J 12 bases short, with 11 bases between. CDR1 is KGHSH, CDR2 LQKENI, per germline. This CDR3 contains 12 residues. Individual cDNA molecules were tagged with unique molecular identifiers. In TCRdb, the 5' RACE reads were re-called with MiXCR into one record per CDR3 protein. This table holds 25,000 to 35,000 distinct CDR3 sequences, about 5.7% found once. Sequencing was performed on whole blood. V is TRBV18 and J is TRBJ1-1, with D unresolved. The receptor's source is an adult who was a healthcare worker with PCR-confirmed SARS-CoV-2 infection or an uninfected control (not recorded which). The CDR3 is CASSPPTGISFF. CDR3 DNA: TGTGCCAGCTCACCACCGACCGGGATATCTTTCTTT.